Each of the 30 T cell receptor beta chains below was sequenced from the same sample in a study of blood T cell repertoires in COVID-19. Sequencing was performed with immunoSEQ multiplex PCR; in TCRdb, only in-frame clones are kept and a portion is missing. This table has some 250,000 clones, approximately 83% appearing once. Sample: peripheral blood. The source of these receptors is a man aged 35 to 55 with acute or convalescent COVID-19.

The V gene is TRBV5-8, the J gene TRBJ1-2, with TRBD1 identical over 7 bases. The CDR3 has 14 residues. With 2 bases clipped from V and 7 bases from J, the junction kept 8 bases outside the gene matches. Germline V gene sequence: CDR1 SGHTS, CDR2 YDEGEE. CDR3: CASSLKGQRVGYTF. In DNA form, the CDR3 reads TGTGCCAGCAGCTTAAAGGGACAGCGGGTTGGCTACACCTTC.

V and J are TRBV7-3 and TRBJ2-2; D unresolved. This CDR3 region has 15 residues. CDR1 and CDR2 from the germline V gene are SGHTA and FQGTGA. V lost 5 bases, J lost 1 base, and 11 bases lay in between. CDR3 amino acids: CASSPRSGNTGELFF. Written as DNA, the CDR3 is TGTGCCAGCAGCCCGCGGAGTGGGAACACCGGGGAGCTGTTTTTT.

V gene TRBV30 combines with J gene TRBJ1-6; 8 bases match TRBD1. The trim removed 4 bases at V and 7 bases at J, leaving 6 bases unmatched. From germline, CDR1 is GTSNPN and CDR2 SVGIG (reference sequence). The CDR3 length is 14 residues. CDR3 in amino acids: CAWTRGQENSPLHF. CDR3 DNA: TGTGCCTGGACCCGGGGACAGGAAAATTCACCCCTCCACTTT.

The V and J genes are TRBV6-1 and TRBJ2-7, with 7 bases fitting TRBD1. Trimming took 3 bases from V and 1 from J; bases not matched to a gene: 9. The CDR3 extends over 16 amino acids. Germline V gene data show CDR1 as MNHNS and CDR2 as SASEGT. The CDR3: CASSDFRGQLSYEQYF. The CDR3 DNA sequence: TGTGCCAGCAGTGATTTCAGGGGACAGCTTTCCTACGAGCAGTACTTC.

The J gene is TRBJ2-7, the V gene TRBV15; 11 bases line up with TRBD2. Germline lookup yields CDR1 LNHNV and CDR2 YYDKDF (reference sequence). With 0 bases clipped from V and 4 bases from J, the junction kept 11 bases outside the gene matches. The CDR3 loop spans 18 amino acids. CDR3 region: CATSRDAGGSGRVYEQYF. DNA for the CDR3: TGTGCCACCAGCAGAGATGCGGGGGGTAGCGGGAGGGTATACGAGCAGTACTTC.

The chain has TRBV11-2 and TRBJ1-6, with 7 positions matching TRBD1. This CDR3 is built from 16 residues. The V gene end was trimmed by 1 base and the J gene end by 6 bases; junction bases not matched to a gene: 6. In germline, CDR1 is SGHAT, CDR2 FQNNGV. CDR3 sequence (DNA): TGTGCCAGCAGCTTAGCGTGGGACAGCTTTAATTCACCCCTCCACTTT. It is translated as CASSLAWDSFNSPLHF.

The chain joins TRBV18 to TRBJ1-3; 8 bases line up with TRBD1. Trimming removed 3 bases from V and 0 bases from J; junction bases left unmatched: 7. The CDR3 extends over 17 amino acids. The V gene's germline CDR1 is KGHSH and CDR2 LQKENI. The CDR3: CASSPSGGSSSGNTIYF. The DNA of the CDR3 is TGTGCCAGCTCACCCTCAGGGGGCAGTAGCTCTGGAAACACCATATATTTT.

The chain uses TRBV5-1 and TRBJ2-3; tentatively, D is TRBD2 (6 bases). The germline V gene has CDR1 SGHRS and CDR2 YFSETQ. CDR3 length: 15 amino acids. V was trimmed by 7 bases and J by 0 bases, leaving 15 bases between them. The CDR3 region is CASARVSGSTDTQYF. CDR3 nucleotide sequence: TGCGCCAGCGCTCGGGTGAGCGGGAGCACAGATACGCAGTATTTT.

This chain uses TRBV24-1 with TRBJ2-3, with 9 bases lining up with TRBD2. V dropped 3 bases and J dropped 5; count of bases not matched to a gene: 5. This CDR3 is built from 15 residues. Germline V CDR1 and CDR2: KGHDR, SFDVKD. The CDR3 region has the DNA TGTGCCACCAGTGATCCCCTAGCGGGACAAGATACGCAGTATTTT. Amino acids: CATSDPLAGQDTQYF.

This chain joins TRBV29-1 and TRBJ1-2, with no clear D. The CDR3 covers 14 residues. Germline V gene lookup returns CDR1 SQVTM and CDR2 ANQGSEA. Trimming removed 6 bases from V and 1 base from J, with 15 bases in between. CDR3 residues: CSVLGTSFNYGYTF. The DNA for the CDR3 is TGCAGCGTGCTGGGCACCAGCTTTAACTATGGCTACACCTTC.

The chain recombines TRBV7-9 with TRBJ2-5, with D possibly TRBD2 on 6 matching bases. The germline V gene encodes CDR1 SEHNR and CDR2 FQNEAQ (reference sequence). V lost 4 bases and J lost 2, with 14 bases in between. This CDR3 comprises 15 residues. CDR3 coding DNA: TGTGCCAGCAGCTCTGTCGGGGACTCTCAAGAGACCCAGTACTTC. Translated, it gives CASSSVGDSQETQYF.

V is TRBV19 and J is TRBJ2-5; no clear D gene. The CDR3 totals 15 residues. The V gene lost 6 bases and the J gene lost 5 bases, with 19 bases spanning the gap. CDR1 and CDR2 from the germline V gene are LNHDA and SQIVND (reference sequence). For the CDR3, the DNA is TGTGCCAGTAGGAGGTCGACGATTTTGTCTGAGACCCAGTACTTC. Protein product: CASRRSTILSETQYF.

This clone appeared many times. The V call is TRBV2, the J call TRBJ2-7; TRBD2 aligns across 11 bases. With V trimmed by 8 bases and J by 10 bases, 7 bases remained unmatched. The CDR3 extends over 12 amino acids. CDR1 SNHLY and CDR2 FYNNEI come from the germline V gene. In DNA form, the CDR3 reads TGTGCCAGCGGAATAACTAGCGGGAGACAGTACTTC. This gives the protein CASGITSGRQYF.

This clone was found once. V gene TRBV14 combines with J gene TRBJ1-2; D uncertain. V was cut by 1 base and J by 12 bases, with 18 bases left in between. The CDR3 runs 14 residues. Germline V lookup: CDR1 SGHDN, CDR2 FVKESK. The CDR3 spells CASSQASGAVSDTF. The CDR3 bases are TGTGCCAGCAGCCAAGCTTCGGGTGCCGTATCTGACACCTTC.

This chain connects TRBV12-3 or TRBV12-4 to TRBJ1-1, with a possible D match to TRBD1 (6 bases). CDR3 length: 13 amino acids. Trimming left V 6 bases short and J 3 bases short, with 11 bases between. In DNA form, the CDR3 reads TGTGCCAGCAGCCCGAACAGGGACACTGAAGCTTTCTTT. This translates into CASSPNRDTEAFF.

The chain combines TRBV9 with TRBJ2-5; 7 positions agree with TRBD2. CDR1 SGDLS and CDR2 YYNGEE come from the germline V gene. V shed 0 bases, J shed 2 bases, and the junction held 7 bases outside the gene matches. The CDR3 runs 16 residues. The CDR3: CASSVGVAGFQETQYF. For the CDR3, the DNA is TGTGCCAGCAGCGTAGGGGTAGCGGGCTTTCAAGAGACCCAGTACTTC. The full variable domain, in which reference TRBV9 and TRBJ2-5 provide the parts outside the CDR3, is DSGVTQTPKHLITATGQRVTLRCSPRSGDLSVYWYQQSLDQGLQFLIQYYNGEERAKGNILERFSAQQFPDLHSELNLSSLELGDSALYFCASSVGVAGFQETQYFGPGTRLLVL.

A remark on this clone: At one end the junction does not follow the germline gene, possibly because of a read error. The V gene is TRBV6-5, the J gene TRBJ2-7; 7 positions match TRBD1. The CDR3 has 13 residues. From germline, CDR1 is MNHEY and CDR2 SVGAGI. DNA for the CDR3: TGTGCCAGCAGTCCGGGACAGCCCTACGGGCAGTACTTC. As protein: CASSPGQPYGQYF.

The chain recombines TRBV5-4 with TRBJ2-6, with a weak D call TRBD2 (5 bases). The length of the CDR3 is 17 residues. Germline assignment: CDR1 SGHNT and CDR2 YYREEE (reference sequence). V was cut by 4 bases and J by 0 bases, with 14 bases left in between. The chain's CDR3 is CASSRGEGSSGANVLTF. The CDR3 coding sequence is TGTGCCAGCAGCCGTGGCGAGGGCAGCTCTGGGGCCAACGTCCTGACTTTC.

The chain combines TRBV3-1 (or the pseudogene TRBV3-2) with TRBJ2-5; the D is unclear. Trimming shortened V by 8 bases and J by 2 bases, and 6 bases separated the two germline ends. Germline V gene sequence: CDR1 LGHDT, CDR2 YNNKEL (reference sequence). CDR3 length equals 11 residues. The DNA for the CDR3 is TGTGCCAGCTCTTTTCAAGAGACCCAGTACTTC. Residues: CASSFQETQYF.

This clone appeared a few times. J is TRBJ2-7 and V is TRBV4-2, with TRBD2 identical over 8 bases. The CDR3 spans 17 residues. V lost 4 bases, J lost 5 bases, and 16 bases stayed unmatched. Germline CDR1 and CDR2: LGHNA and YNFKEQ. The CDR3 protein is CASSRRSSGRRGHEQYF. CDR3 DNA: TGTGCCAGCAGCCGCAGGTCTAGCGGGCGACGGGGCCACGAGCAGTACTTC.

The chain recombines TRBV7-3 with TRBJ2-1, with 10 bases matching TRBD2. The V segment lost 0 bases and the J segment 7 bases; nucleotides outside the gene matches: 12. CDR3 length: 18 amino acids. Germline CDR1 reads SGHTA; CDR2 reads FQGTGA. CDR3 residues: CASSLTYELLAGRNEQFF. CDR3 sequence (DNA): TGTGCCAGCAGCTTAACGTATGAGTTACTAGCGGGAAGAAATGAGCAGTTCTTC.

For this clone: In the same sample, other DNA sequences code for this CDR3. The chain uses TRBV5-1 and TRBJ2-3, with 8 bases aligning to TRBD1. Germline V CDR1 and CDR2: SGHRS, YFSETQ. Trimming took 3 bases from V and 3 from J; bases not matched to a gene: 3. CDR3 length: 14 amino acids. DNA for the CDR3: TGCGCCAGCAGCTCCAGACAGGGGACAGATACGCAGTATTTT. Translating it yields CASSSRQGTDTQYF. The full variable domain, completed using reference TRBV5-1 and TRBJ2-3, is KAGVTQTPRYLIKTRGQQVTLSCSPISGHRSVSWYQQTPGQGLQFLFEYFSETQRNKGNFPGRFSGRQFSNSRSEMNVSTLELGDSALYLCASSSRQGTDTQYFGPGTRLTVL.

This rearrangement joins TRBV11-2 to TRBJ1-1; TRBD1 is a possible D gene (6 bases). V was clipped by 2 bases and J by 0 bases, with 7 bases between them. CDR3 length: 14 residues. The germline V gene encodes CDR1 SGHAT and CDR2 FQNNGV. The CDR3 DNA sequence: TGTGCCAGCAGCTTACAGGGGATGAACACTGAAGCTTTCTTT. Protein sequence: CASSLQGMNTEAFF.

The rearrangement links TRBV2 to TRBJ2-3; D possibly corresponds to TRBD2 (5 bases). The CDR3 loop spans 14 amino acids. Between the trimmed V and J ends, which lost 3 bases and 6 bases, there was a span of 13 bases. From germline, CDR1 is SNHLY and CDR2 FYNNEI. The CDR3 region is CASSEGISADTQYF. CDR3 sequence (DNA): TGTGCCAGCAGTGAGGGCATTAGCGCCGATACGCAGTATTTT. Full variable domain (outside the CDR3, taken from reference TRBV2 and TRBJ2-3): EPEVTQTPSHQVTQMGQEVILRCVPISNHLYFYWYRQILGQKVEFLVSFYNNEISEKSEIFDDQFSVERPDGSNFTLKIRSTKLEDSAMYFCASSEGISADTQYFGPGTRLTVL.

This chain joins TRBV6-5 and TRBJ1-5, with D possibly being TRBD1 (6 bases). Trimming left V 6 bases short and J 5 bases short, with 11 bases between. Germline CDR1 reads MNHEY; CDR2 reads SVGAGI. The CDR3 contains 13 residues. The CDR3 loop is CASRMTGHQPQHF. In DNA, the CDR3 is TGTGCCAGCAGGATGACAGGTCATCAGCCCCAGCATTTT.

This chain links TRBV2 with TRBJ2-4; D is possibly TRBD1 (6 bases). In germline, CDR1 is SNHLY, CDR2 FYNNEI. Trimming stripped 2 bases from V and 9 bases from J, with 14 bases between. The CDR3 loop spans 14 amino acids. The CDR3 DNA is TGTGCCAGCAGTGAAATGGACAGAAGAGGCATTCAGTACTTC. Its translation is CASSEMDRRGIQYF.

V usage is TRBV6-7 and J usage is TRBJ2-1; perhaps TRBD2 as D (6 bases). TRBV6-7 is assigned to the ORF class and has an uncertain function. V lost 3 bases and J lost 14, with 17 bases in between. The CDR3 loop spans 13 amino acids. The CDR3 DNA sequence: TGTGCCAGCAGTTATGCTAGCGTAAAGCTCGAGTTCTTC. Its protein product is CASSYASVKLEFF.

This clone has only one observation. The chain joins TRBV9 to TRBJ1-1, with D maybe TRBD1 (6 bases). V lost 3 bases and J lost 4, with 16 bases in between. This CDR3 has 15 amino acids. CDR1 SGDLS and CDR2 YYNGEE come from the germline V gene. DNA of the CDR3: TGTGCCAGCAGCGCTCGACCAGGGGAGACCACTGAAGCTTTCTTT. This translates into CASSARPGETTEAFF.

This clone was observed a few times. J is TRBJ1-2 and V is TRBV7-2, with 9 nucleotides matching TRBD1. The CDR3 contains 14 residues. J lost 6 bases, V lost 5 bases, and 7 bases had no gene match. The germline CDR1 and CDR2 sequences are SGHTA and FQGNSA. The CDR3 DNA reads TGTGCCAGCAGCCCAGGGACAGGGACTCATGGCTACACCTTC. Residues: CASSPGTGTHGYTF.

The V and J genes are TRBV27 and TRBJ2-7; 12 nucleotides align to TRBD2. CDR3 length: 17 residues. In germline, CDR1 is MNHEY, CDR2 SMNVEV (reference sequence). The trim removed 4 bases at V and 4 bases at J, leaving 11 bases unmatched. The DNA for the CDR3 is TGTGCCAGCAGTTCCCCAATGACTAGCGGGAGACTATACGAGCAGTACTTC. As protein: CASSSPMTSGRLYEQYF.